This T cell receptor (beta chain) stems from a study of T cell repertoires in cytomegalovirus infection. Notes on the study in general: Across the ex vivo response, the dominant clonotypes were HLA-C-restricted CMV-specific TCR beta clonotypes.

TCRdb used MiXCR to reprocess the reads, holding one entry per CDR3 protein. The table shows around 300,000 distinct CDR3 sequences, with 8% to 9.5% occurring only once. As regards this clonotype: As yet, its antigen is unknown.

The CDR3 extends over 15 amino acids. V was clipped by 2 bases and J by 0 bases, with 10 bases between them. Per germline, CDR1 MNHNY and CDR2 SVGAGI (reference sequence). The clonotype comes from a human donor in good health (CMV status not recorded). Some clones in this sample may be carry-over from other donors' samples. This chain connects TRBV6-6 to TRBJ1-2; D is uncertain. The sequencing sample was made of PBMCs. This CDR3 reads CASSYTLGANYGYTF. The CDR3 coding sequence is TGTGCCAGCAGTTACACCCTCGGAGCTAACTATGGCTACACCTTC.